This section outlines one T cell receptor (beta chain) sequence together with its context. Its antigen remains unidentified. This table comes from immunoSEQ multiplex PCR, and its TCRdb copy is limited to in-frame clones, with some not included. This sample has a few thousand clones; roughly 70% occur once, and the top ten carry roughly a tenth. The data were obtained in a study of neoadjuvant nivolumab and ipilimumab in lung cancer. Findings and caveats of the study: Only a single major-pathologic-response sample was available for clonality analysis. Blood richness before therapy tracked richness in tumors resected after neoadjuvant therapy. Compared with tumor-adjacent uninvolved lung, resected tumors showed greater richness and clonality.

The V gene's germline CDR1 is SGHRS and CDR2 YFSETQ. Trimming removed 5 bases from V and 3 bases from J, with 17 bases in between. The CDR3 extends over 15 amino acids. The chain has TRBV5-1 and TRBJ2-5; weak D call: TRBD2 (6 bases). The sample in question was tumor tissue, obtained after neoadjuvant nivolumab, alone or with ipilimumab, at or shortly before surgery. The clonotype was recovered from an adult with non-small cell lung cancer. CDR3 coding DNA: TGCGCCAGCAGACAGCGGAGGGACGAGAAAGAGACCCAGTACTTC. Amino acid sequence: CASRQRRDEKETQYF. The full variable domain, with the rest looked up from reference TRBV5-1 and TRBJ2-5, is KAGVTQTPRYLIKTRGQQVTLSCSPISGHRSVSWYQQTPGQGLQFLFEYFSETQRNKGNFPGRFSGRQFSNSRSEMNVSTLELGDSALYLCASRQRRDEKETQYFGPGTRLLVL.